Sequencing of this T cell receptor (beta chain) was carried out in a study of shared clonotypes between healthy human individuals. Measured with immunoSEQ multiplex PCR; TCRdb has only the in-frame clones, and not every one. Of 1.5 million to 1.9 million clones listed, approximately 98% are singletons. This clone showed up just once. This clonotype was obtained from a man aged 25-45 years in good health. Source material: naive CD4+ T cells sorted from blood. Subset denoted: CD45RA+ positively selected.

The CDR3 nucleotides read TGTGCCAGCAGTTTCAGTGCCCTTGAAGCTTTCTTT. Protein product: CASSFSALEAFF. The chain is built from TRBV28 and TRBJ1-1; no firm D call. The V end was cut by 3 bases, the J end by 7 bases, with 9 bases between. CDR1 and CDR2 (germline): MDHEN, SYDVKM. CDR3 size: 12 residues.